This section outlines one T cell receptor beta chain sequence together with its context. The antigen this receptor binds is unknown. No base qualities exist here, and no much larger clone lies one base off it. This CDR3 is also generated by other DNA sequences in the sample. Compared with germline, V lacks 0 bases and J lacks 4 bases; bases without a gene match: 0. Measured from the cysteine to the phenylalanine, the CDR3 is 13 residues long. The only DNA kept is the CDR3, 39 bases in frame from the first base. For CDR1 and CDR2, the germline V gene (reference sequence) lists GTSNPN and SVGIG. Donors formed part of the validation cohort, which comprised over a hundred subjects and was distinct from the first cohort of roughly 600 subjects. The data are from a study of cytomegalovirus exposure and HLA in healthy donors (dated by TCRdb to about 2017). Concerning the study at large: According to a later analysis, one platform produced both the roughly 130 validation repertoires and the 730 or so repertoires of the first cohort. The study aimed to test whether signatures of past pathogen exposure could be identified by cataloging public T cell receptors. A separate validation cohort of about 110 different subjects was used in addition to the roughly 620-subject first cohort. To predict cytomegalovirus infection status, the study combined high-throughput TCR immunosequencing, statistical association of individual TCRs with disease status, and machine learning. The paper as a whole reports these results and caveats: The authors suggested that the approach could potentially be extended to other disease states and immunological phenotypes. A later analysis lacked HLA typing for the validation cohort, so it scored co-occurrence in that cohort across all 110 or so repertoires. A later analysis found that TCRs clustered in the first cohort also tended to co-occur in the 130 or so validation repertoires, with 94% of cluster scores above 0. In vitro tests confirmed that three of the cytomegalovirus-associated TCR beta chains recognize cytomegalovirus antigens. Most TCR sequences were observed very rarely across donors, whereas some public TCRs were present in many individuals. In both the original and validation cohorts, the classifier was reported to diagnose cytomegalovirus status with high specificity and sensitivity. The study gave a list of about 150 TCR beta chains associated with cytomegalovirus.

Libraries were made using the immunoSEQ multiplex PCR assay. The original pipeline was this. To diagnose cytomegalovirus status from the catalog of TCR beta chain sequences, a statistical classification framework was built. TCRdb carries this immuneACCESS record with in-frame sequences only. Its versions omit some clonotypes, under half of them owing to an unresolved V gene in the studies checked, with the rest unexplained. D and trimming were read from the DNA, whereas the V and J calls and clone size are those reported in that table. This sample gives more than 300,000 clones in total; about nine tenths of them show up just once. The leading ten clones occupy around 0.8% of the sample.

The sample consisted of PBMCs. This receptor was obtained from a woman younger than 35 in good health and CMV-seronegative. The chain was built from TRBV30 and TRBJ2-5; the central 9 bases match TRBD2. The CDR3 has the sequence CAWSVTSGETQYF. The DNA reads TGTGCCTGGAGTGTGACTAGCGGAGAGACCCAGTACTTC.